The 22 T cell receptor beta chains listed next were all sequenced from one sample in a study of breast tumors, draining lymph nodes, adjacent tissues. TCRdb reanalysed the multiplex PCR reads using MiXCR and keeps one entry per CDR3 protein. This sample yields about 140,000 distinct CDR3 sequences, of which 30% to 35% are seen a single time; around 2.5% belongs to the top ten. The lymph nodes were axillary draining lymph nodes from breast cancer patients. Material for sequencing was axillary lymph node tissue. Receptors were obtained from a female donor with breast cancer. Some clones in this sample may be carry-over from other donors' samples.

The chain recombines TRBV5-1 with TRBJ1-1; D gene ambiguous. Germline V lookup: CDR1 SGHRS, CDR2 YFSETQ. This CDR3 contains 14 residues. The ends were cut back, 4 bases at V and 4 bases at J, with 14 bases in the middle. CDR3 sequence reads: CASSPKLEGTEAFF. DNA of the CDR3: TGCGCCAGCAGCCCTAAACTAGAGGGCACTGAAGCTTTCTTT.

This clonotype was observed once. This may come from a read error, since a much larger clone is one base off. This chain joins TRBV28 and TRBJ1-4; D is unresolved. Germline CDR1 reads MDHEN; CDR2 reads SYDVKM. This CDR3 has 12 residues. In DNA, the CDR3 is TGTGCCAGCCGGGCCCCGAGTGAAAGACTGTTTTTT. This encodes CASRAPSERLFF.

There are many counts of this clonotype. The V and J genes are TRBV30 and TRBJ1-4; D is uncertain. The germline gives CDR1 GTSNPN, CDR2 SVGIG (reference sequence). V was pared by 0 bases and J by 8 bases, with 16 bases between. The length of the CDR3 is 15 residues. In nucleotides, the CDR3 is TGTGCCTGGAGTGTACTGGAAGTCGGTCGGGAAAAACTGTTTTTT. Protein sequence: CAWSVLEVGREKLFF.

This clonotype was recorded a few times. The gene calls are TRBV3-1 and TRBJ1-1; D ambiguous. This CDR3 is 14 amino acids long. Germline V lookup: CDR1 LGHDT, CDR2 YNNKEL (reference sequence). V was shortened by 1 base and J by 4 bases, with 10 bases between the two germline ends. The CDR3 region is CASSQGVAGTEAFF. As DNA, the CDR3 is TGTGCCAGCAGCCAAGGGGTGGCGGGCACTGAAGCTTTCTTT.

This chain connects TRBV7-6 to TRBJ2-1; D may be TRBD1 or TRBD2 (6 bases each). The CDR3 runs to 15 residues. Per germline, CDR1 SGHVS and CDR2 FNYEAQ. With 5 bases removed from V and 5 bases from J, the gap between germline ends came to 16 bases. CDR3 in amino acids: CASSPGAFRHNEQFF. DNA of the CDR3: TGTGCCAGCAGCCCGGGGGCCTTTAGGCACAATGAGCAGTTCTTC.

This clonotype was counted ten times or more. This chain uses TRBV6-5 with TRBJ1-6, with 10 positions matching TRBD1. This CDR3 has 17 residues. Germline V gene lookup returns CDR1 MNHEY and CDR2 SVGAGI. Trimming at V came to 6 bases and at J to 4 bases, leaving 9 bases not matched to a gene. The CDR3 loop is CASRQPGQGEYNSPLHF. The CDR3 DNA reads as TGTGCCAGCAGACAACCTGGACAGGGGGAATATAATTCACCCCTCCACTTT.

The V call is TRBV6-1, the J call TRBJ2-1; 10 bases map to TRBD2. Trimming removed 8 bases from V and 4 bases from J; junction bases left unmatched: 5. This CDR3 region has 14 residues. Germline CDR1 is MNHNS and CDR2 is SASEGT. Here the CDR3 reads CASLQRGGYNEQFF. The CDR3 nucleotides are TGTGCCAGCCTCCAGCGGGGGGGTTACAATGAGCAGTTCTTC.

This clonotype was observed at least ten times. The V and J genes are TRBV5-8 and TRBJ1-6; the D is unclear. Germline CDR1 SGHTS, CDR2 YDEGEE. The CDR3 is 12 amino acids. Deletions cut 2 bases from V and 10 bases from J, with 7 bases between. In nucleotides, the CDR3 is TGTGCCAGCAGCTTATACAACTCACCCCTCCACTTT. Translated, it gives CASSLYNSPLHF.

This clonotype occurred a few times. This may stem from a read error, because a much larger clone lies one nucleotide away. The V call is TRBV5-5, the J call TRBJ1-2; no firm D call. The germline V gene encodes CDR1 SGHKS and CDR2 YYEKEE (reference sequence). The CDR3 spans 13 residues. V shed 2 bases and J shed 4 bases, with 9 bases lying between them. The CDR3 reads CASSFGFTYGYTF. The CDR3, as DNA: TGTGCCAGCAGCTTTGGATTTACCTATGGCTACACCTTC.

Many counts were recorded for this clonotype. V gene TRBV4-1 combines with J gene TRBJ1-4, with D perhaps TRBD1 (5 bases). With 7 bases removed from V and 0 bases from J, the gap between germline ends came to 9 bases. Germline CDR1 and CDR2: MGHRA and YSYEKL. CDR3 length equals 14 residues. As DNA, the CDR3 is TGCGCCAGCACAGGGTTCGCAACTAATGAAAAACTGTTTTTT. Residues: CASTGFATNEKLFF.

Concerning this clonotype itself: This sequence may be a read error, since a much larger clone differs from it by one base. The chain uses TRBV6-6 and TRBJ1-2; D is perhaps TRBD1 (5 bases). Germline CDR1 MNHNY, CDR2 SVGAGI (reference sequence). Trimming took off 5 bases at V and 8 bases at J, with 15 bases between the two ends. This CDR3 has 13 residues. The CDR3, as DNA: TGTGCCAGCAGTCACCCAGCCAGGGCGGGCTACACCTTC. It yields the protein CASSHPARAGYTF.

The gene calls are TRBV20-1 and TRBJ1-1, with TRBD1 identical over 8 bases. CDR3 length: 12 amino acids. The V gene's germline CDR1 is DFQATT and CDR2 SNEGSKA (reference sequence). V trimming: 7 bases; J trimming: 1 base; junction bases outside the gene matches: 2. CDR3 DNA: TGCAGTGTAACAGGGGGGAACACTGAAGCTTTCTTT. Amino acids: CSVTGGNTEAFF.

This clonotype was detected ten times or more. The chain is built from TRBV6-6 and TRBJ2-2; 8 nucleotides line up with TRBD1. There are 15 residues in the CDR3. Trimming removed 5 bases from V and 1 base from J; junction bases left unmatched: 3. Per the germline V gene, CDR1 is MNHNY and CDR2 is SVGAGI (reference sequence). CDR3 sequence reads: CASSGTGQNTGELFF. CDR3 DNA sequence: TGTGCCAGCAGTGGGACAGGTCAGAACACCGGGGAGCTGTTTTTT.

This clonotype was observed at least ten times. The V gene is TRBV3-1, the J gene TRBJ1-3, with 7 nucleotides matching TRBD1. Germline CDR1 and CDR2: LGHDT and YNNKEL (reference sequence). Germline trimming cut 3 bases from V and 0 bases from J; bases unmatched to any gene: 2. The CDR3 length is 15 residues. CDR3 bases: TGTGCCAGCAGCCACAGGACAGGCTCTGGAAACACCATATATTTT. Translating it yields CASSHRTGSGNTIYF.

Regarding this clonotype: A read error is likely, as this CDR3 ends without the conserved phenylalanine or tryptophan. The DNA is left out, because the CDR3 cannot be placed on it with certainty; the CDR3 is given as TCRdb lists it. This chain connects TRBV11-2 to TRBJ1-1; TRBD1, the table's D call, lacks a check against the DNA. The V gene's germline CDR1 is SGHAT and CDR2 FQNNGV. Counting both end residues, the CDR3 totals 13 amino acids. Here the CDR3 reads CASSLDGGPGSFS.

This clonotype was detected ten times or more. The rearrangement uses TRBV5-1 and TRBJ2-3; D possibly matches TRBD1 or TRBD2 (6 bases each). Trimming shortened V by 1 base and J by 6 bases, and 15 bases separated the two germline ends. This CDR3 is 15 amino acids long. Germline V lookup: CDR1 SGHRS, CDR2 YFSETQ. CDR3 sequence (DNA): TGCGCCAGCAGCTTGCTGGGGGGCTCGATGGATACGCAGTATTTT. It translates to CASSLLGGSMDTQYF.

This clonotype was counted at least ten times. This chain uses TRBV24-1 with TRBJ2-3, with no clear D. The CDR3 has 16 amino acids. The germline V gene has CDR1 KGHDR and CDR2 SFDVKD. The ends were cut back, 1 base at V and 3 bases at J, with 13 bases in the middle. CDR3 amino acids: CATSDFGFGPTDTQYF. For the CDR3, the DNA is TGTGCCACCAGTGATTTCGGCTTTGGTCCAACAGATACGCAGTATTTT.

Ten or more counts support this clonotype. The chain joins TRBV4-1 to TRBJ2-2; TRBD2 matches at 15 bases. V lost 0 bases to trimming and J lost 3 bases; unmatched junction nucleotides: 8. Germline-derived CDR1 and CDR2 are MGHRA and YSYEKL. The CDR3 runs to 20 residues. The CDR3 DNA reads as TGCGCCAGCAGCCAAGATCCGCGGACTAGCGGGGGGGCGGACACCGGGGAGCTGTTTTTT. Encoded protein: CASSQDPRTSGGADTGELFF.

Of note for this clonotype: This may be a read error: a much more frequent sequence differs by one nucleotide. This sequence joins TRBV5-1 and TRBJ2-1; TRBD1 might be the D (6 bases). The germline V gene has CDR1 SGHRS and CDR2 YFSETQ. This CDR3 comprises 17 residues. CDR3 coding DNA: TGCGCCAGCAGCCCCAACCCGGGACACAACTCCCACAATGAGCAGTTCTTC. Amino acids: CASSPNPGHNSHNEQFF.

This clonotype was counted many times. The V and J genes are TRBV24-1 and TRBJ1-5; D unclear. This CDR3 contains 15 residues. Germline V gives CDR1 KGHDR, CDR2 SFDVKD. Trimming removed 5 bases from V and 6 bases from J, with 16 bases in between. CDR3 in DNA: TGTGCCACCAGTGCCAGTACGGGGTTAGGTCAGCCCCAGCATTTT. Translated, it gives CATSASTGLGQPQHF.

Of note for this clonotype: A much larger clone differs from this one at a single base, so this may be a read error. The genes are TRBV10-1 and TRBJ2-7; tentative D call: TRBD1 (6 bases). The CDR3 is made up of 13 amino acids. Germline CDR1 and CDR2: WNHNN and SYGVQD (reference sequence). V was clipped by 5 bases and J by 6 bases, with 14 bases between them. The CDR3, as DNA: TGCGCCAGCAGTCCCTCCGGGACAAGCGAGCAGTACTTC. Its translation: CASSPSGTSEQYF.

This clonotype was picked up a small number of times. The chain carries TRBV7-3 and TRBJ1-1, with a weak D call TRBD1 (5 bases). The CDR3 is made up of 13 amino acids. V lost 3 bases, J lost 4 bases, and 9 bases lay in between. CDR1 and CDR2 (germline): SGHTA, FQGTGA. The CDR3 is CASSLEGFTEAFF. The CDR3 nucleotides are TGTGCCAGCAGCTTGGAGGGGTTCACTGAAGCTTTCTTT.